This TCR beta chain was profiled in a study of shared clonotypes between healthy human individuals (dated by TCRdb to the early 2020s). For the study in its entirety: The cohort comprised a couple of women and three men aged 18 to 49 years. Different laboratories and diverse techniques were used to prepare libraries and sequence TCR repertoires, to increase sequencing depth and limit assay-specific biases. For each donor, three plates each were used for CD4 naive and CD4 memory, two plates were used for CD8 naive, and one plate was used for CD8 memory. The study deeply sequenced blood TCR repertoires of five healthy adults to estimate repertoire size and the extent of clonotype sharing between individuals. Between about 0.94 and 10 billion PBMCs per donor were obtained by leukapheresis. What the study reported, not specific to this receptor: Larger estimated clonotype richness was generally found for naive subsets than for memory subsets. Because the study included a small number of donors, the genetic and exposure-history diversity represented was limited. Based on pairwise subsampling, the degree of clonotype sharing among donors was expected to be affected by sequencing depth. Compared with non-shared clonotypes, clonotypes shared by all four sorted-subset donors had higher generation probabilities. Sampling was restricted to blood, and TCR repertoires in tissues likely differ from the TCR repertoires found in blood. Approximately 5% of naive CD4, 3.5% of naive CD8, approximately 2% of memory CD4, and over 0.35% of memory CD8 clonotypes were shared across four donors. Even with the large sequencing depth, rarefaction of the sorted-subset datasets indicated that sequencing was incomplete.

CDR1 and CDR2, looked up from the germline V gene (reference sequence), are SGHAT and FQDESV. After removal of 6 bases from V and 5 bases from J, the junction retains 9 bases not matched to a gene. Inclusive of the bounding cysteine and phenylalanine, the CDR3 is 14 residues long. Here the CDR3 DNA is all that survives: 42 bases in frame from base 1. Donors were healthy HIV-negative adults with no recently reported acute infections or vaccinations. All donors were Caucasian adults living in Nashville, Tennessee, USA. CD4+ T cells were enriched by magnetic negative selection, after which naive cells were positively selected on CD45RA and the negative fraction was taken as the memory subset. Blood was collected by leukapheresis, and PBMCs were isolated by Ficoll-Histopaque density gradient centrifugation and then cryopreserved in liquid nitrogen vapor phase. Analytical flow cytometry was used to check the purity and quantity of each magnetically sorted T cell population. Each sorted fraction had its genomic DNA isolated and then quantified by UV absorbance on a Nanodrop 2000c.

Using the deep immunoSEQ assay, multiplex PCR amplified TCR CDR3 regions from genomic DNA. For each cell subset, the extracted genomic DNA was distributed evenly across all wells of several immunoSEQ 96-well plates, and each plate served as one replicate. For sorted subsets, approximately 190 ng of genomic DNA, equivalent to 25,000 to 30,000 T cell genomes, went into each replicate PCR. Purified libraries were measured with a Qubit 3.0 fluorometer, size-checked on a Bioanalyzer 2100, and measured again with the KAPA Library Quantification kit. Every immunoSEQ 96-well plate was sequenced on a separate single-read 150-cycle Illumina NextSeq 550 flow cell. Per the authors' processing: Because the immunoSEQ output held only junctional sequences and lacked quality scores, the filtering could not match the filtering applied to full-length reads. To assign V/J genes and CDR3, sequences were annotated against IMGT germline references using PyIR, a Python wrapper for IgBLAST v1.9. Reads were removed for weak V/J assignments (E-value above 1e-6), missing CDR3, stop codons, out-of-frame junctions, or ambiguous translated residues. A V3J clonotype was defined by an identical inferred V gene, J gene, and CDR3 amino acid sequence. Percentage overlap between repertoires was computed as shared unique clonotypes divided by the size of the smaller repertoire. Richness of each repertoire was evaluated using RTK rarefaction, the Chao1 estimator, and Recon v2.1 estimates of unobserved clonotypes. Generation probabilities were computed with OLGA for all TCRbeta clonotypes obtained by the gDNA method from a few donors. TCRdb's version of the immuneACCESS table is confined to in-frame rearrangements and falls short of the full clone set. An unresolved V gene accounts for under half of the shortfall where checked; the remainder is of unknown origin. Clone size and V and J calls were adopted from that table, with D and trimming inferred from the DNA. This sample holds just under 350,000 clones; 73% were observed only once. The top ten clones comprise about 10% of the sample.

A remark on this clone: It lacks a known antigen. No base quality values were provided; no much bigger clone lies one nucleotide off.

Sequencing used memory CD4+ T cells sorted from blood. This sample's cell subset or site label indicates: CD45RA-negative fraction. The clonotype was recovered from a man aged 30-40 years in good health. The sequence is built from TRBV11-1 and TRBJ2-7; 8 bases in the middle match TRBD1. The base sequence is TGTGCCAGCAGGGACCAACAGGGGGACGACGAGCAGTACTTC. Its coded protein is CASRDQQGDDEQYF.